The 2 T cell receptor beta chains in this list originate from one sample, sequenced in a study of CD8+ T cells in alopecia areata. Noted treatment: oral pan-JAK inhibitor, 5-10 mg twice daily. RNA extraction and reverse transcription yielded cDNA as sequencing template. The table came from immunoSEQ multiplex PCR; TCRdb's copy has only in-frame clones and leaves some out. The sample comprises about 60,000 clones, around 42% of which are singletons, and just over 20% rests with the top ten. Sample: CD8+ T cells sorted from blood, taken at roughly week 36, from a patient treated with tofacitinib. The receptors stem from a human donor with alopecia areata.

This rearrangement joins TRBV5-5 to TRBJ2-7; D unclear. V lost 2 bases and J 3 bases, leaving 9 bases between the germline ends. The CDR3 contains 13 residues. Germline CDR1 reads SGHKS; CDR2 reads YYEKEE (reference sequence). The CDR3 protein is CASSLATIYEQYF. The DNA for the CDR3 is TGTGCCAGCAGCTTAGCAACAATCTACGAGCAGTACTTC.

For this clone: This sequence is one base from a far larger clone and is likely a read error. This specimen includes other DNA sequences encoding the same CDR3. The genes are TRBV5-1 and TRBJ2-1; D gene unclear. V lost 4 bases and J lost 7, with 12 bases in between. The length of the CDR3 is 13 residues. Germline CDR1 reads SGHRS; CDR2 reads YFSETQ. The CDR3 region is CASSTGRWNEQFF. The CDR3 region has the DNA TGCGCCAGCAGCACTGGACGTTGGAATGAGCAGTTCTTC.